Sequencing of this TCR beta chain was carried out in a study of shared clonotypes between healthy human individuals. The table came from immunoSEQ multiplex PCR; TCRdb's copy has only in-frame clones and leaves some out. The profile shows over a million clones, roughly 96% of them singletons. Trimming cost V 4 bases and J 8 bases; bases outside gene matches: 15. From germline, CDR1 is SGHRS and CDR2 YFSETQ. The CDR3 contains 17 residues. The sample consisted of naive CD4+ T cells sorted from blood. Specified subset: CD45RA+ positively selected. This sequence originates from a man aged 30 to 39 in good health. The chain is built from TRBV5-1 and TRBJ2-1, with TRBD2 identical over 10 bases. CDR3 sequence reads: CASSADLAGAGGDEQFF. In nucleotides, the CDR3 is TGCGCCAGCAGCGCTGACCTAGCGGGAGCTGGGGGAGATGAGCAGTTCTTC. Based on the CDR3 plus reference TRBV5-1 and TRBJ2-1, the full variable domain is KAGVTQTPRYLIKTRGQQVTLSCSPISGHRSVSWYQQTPGQGLQFLFEYFSETQRNKGNFPGRFSGRQFSNSRSEMNVSTLELGDSALYLCASSADLAGAGGDEQFFGPGTRLTVL.